This T cell receptor (beta chain) was found in a study of cytomegalovirus exposure and HLA in healthy donors. Study-wide results and caveats: Productive status was seen about 87% or about 30% of the time for most TCR beta V segments in an earlier analysis. Common viral pathogens (according to a later analysis) appeared linked to several of the most significant clusters.

About this clone: Its antigen is unknown.

The PCR contained 60 Vbeta and 13 Jbeta primers. Profiled with immunoSEQ multiplex PCR; TCRdb holds only in-frame clones, not every one. The sample holds around 150,000 clones; 65% to 80% are singletons and the top ten take roughly 4.5%. V trimming: 5 bases; J trimming: 7 bases; junction bases outside the gene matches: 11. This CDR3 is built from 16 residues. The germline CDR1 and CDR2 sequences are SGHRS and YFSETQ. Sequencing was done on a sample of PBMCs. The genes are TRBV5-1 and TRBJ1-4; 10 bases are a match to TRBD1. The receptor was derived from a man between 18 and 35 years old in good health and CMV-seropositive. This CDR3 is CASSKGVGQGSEKLFF. The CDR3 nucleotides read TGCGCCAGCAGTAAGGGAGTGGGACAGGGGAGTGAAAAACTGTTTTTT.